These 25 T cell receptor beta chains originate from one sample sequenced in a study of blood T cells in healthy people across ages. A J-beta primer mix and a sample-barcoded 5' primer were used in a second PCR of about 7 to 12 cycles. TCRdb called the 5' RACE reads again in MiXCR, with one record for every CDR3 protein. This sample carries around 1.1 million distinct CDR3 sequences, roughly two fifths of them seen once, and the ten largest clones take 13%. Specimen: blood. The source of these receptors is a man aged 18-30 years in good health.

V and J are TRBV6-6 and TRBJ2-5, with D perhaps being TRBD1 or TRBD2 (5 bases each). The closer fit of TRBJ2-4 to the DNA end suggests the J call may be wrong. CDR1 and CDR2 (germline): MNHNY, SVGAGI (reference sequence). The CDR3 covers 16 residues. CDR3 sequence (DNA): TGTGCCAGCAGTTACTCGAGGGGCAGGTTGACGGACATTCAGTACTTC. Its protein product is CASSYSRGRLTDIQYF.

This clonotype was seen ten or more times. This chain joins TRBV7-2 and TRBJ1-2; D unclear. Looked up from germline, CDR1 is SGHTA and CDR2 is FQGNSA. The CDR3 has 14 residues. The V and J ends lost 5 bases and 3 bases respectively, with 13 bases between them. The CDR3 loop is CASSPDGVYYGYTF. The CDR3 nucleotides are TGTGCCAGCAGCCCAGATGGAGTTTACTATGGCTACACCTTC.

The chain links TRBV4-3 to TRBJ1-1; D is possibly TRBD1 (6 bases). Germline V CDR1 and CDR2: LGHNA, YSLEER. The CDR3 covers 15 residues. V was shortened by 2 bases and J by 8 bases, with 18 bases between the two germline ends. The DNA of the CDR3 is TGCGCCAGCAGCCAATCGAGAGGGGGAAGAGGCGAAGCTTTCTTT. Translating it yields CASSQSRGGRGEAFF.

This clonotype showed up just a few times. V and J are TRBV7-2 and TRBJ1-6; possibly TRBD1 for D (5 bases). Germline CDR1 and CDR2: SGHTA and FQGNSA. CDR3 length: 12 amino acids. V gave up 3 bases and J gave up 17 bases, with 14 bases separating them. The CDR3 bases are TGTGCCAGCAGCTTCTATCAGGGTAGTATCCACTTT. It encodes CASSFYQGSIHF.

This clonotype has a handful of counts. The chain employs TRBV5-1 and TRBJ1-5, with 8 bases aligning to TRBD1. The CDR3 is made up of 15 amino acids. After removal of 3 bases from V and 4 bases from J, the junction contained 6 bases not matched to a gene. Germline V gene sequence: CDR1 SGHRS, CDR2 YFSETQ. CDR3 sequence reads: CASSYGQGGNQPQHF. CDR3 sequence (DNA): TGCGCCAGCAGCTACGGACAGGGTGGTAATCAGCCCCAGCATTTT.

This clonotype was counted a few times. The genes are TRBV20-1 and TRBJ2-2, with 9 nucleotides matching TRBD1. Per the germline V gene, CDR1 is DFQATT and CDR2 is SNEGSKA (reference sequence). V shed 2 bases, J shed 7 bases, and the junction held 5 bases outside the gene matches. This CDR3 is built from 14 residues. CDR3 nucleotide sequence: TGCAGTGCTAGACACAGGGGGCCGAACGGGGAGCTGTTTTTT. Translating gives CSARHRGPNGELFF.

This clonotype appeared once. The gene calls are TRBV7-8 and TRBJ2-3; 7 nucleotides line up with TRBD2. Trimming cost V 5 bases and J 8 bases; bases outside gene matches: 16. This CDR3 has 16 amino acids. The germline gives CDR1 SGHVS, CDR2 FQNEAQ. The CDR3 protein is CASSPYRLAGHRTQYF. In DNA, the CDR3 is TGTGCCAGCAGCCCCTATAGACTAGCAGGCCACCGTACGCAGTATTTT.

The DNA for the CDR3 is TGTGCCAGCAGCTCAGCTAGCGGGGGAGGTGCCGGGGAGCTGTTTTTT. Translation gives CASSSASGGGAGELFF. This sequence joins TRBV7-2 and TRBJ2-2; 10 nucleotides match TRBD2. Germline V lookup: CDR1 SGHTA, CDR2 FQGNSA. This CDR3 comprises 16 residues. The junction had 8 bases not matched to a gene; V was cut back by 4 bases and J by 6 bases.

This clonotype was detected many times. The rearrangement links TRBV29-1 to TRBJ2-1, with D maybe TRBD2 (5 bases). Germline CDR1 reads SQVTM; CDR2 reads ANQGSEA. CDR3 size: 14 residues. V dropped 5 bases and J dropped 0 bases, with 11 bases sitting between them. CDR3 in DNA: TGCAGCGTTCAACTTCGGGGCTCCTACAATGAGCAGTTCTTC. This sequence encodes CSVQLRGSYNEQFF.

This clonotype was found a few times. The V gene is TRBV28, the J gene TRBJ1-1, with D perhaps matching TRBD1 (6 bases). The V end was cut by 6 bases, the J end by 0 bases, with 14 bases between. The CDR3 is 15 amino acids. Germline values: CDR1 MDHEN, CDR2 SYDVKM. For the CDR3, the DNA is TGTGCCAGCAGCCCCCAGGACAGTCTGAACACTGAAGCTTTCTTT. Protein product: CASSPQDSLNTEAFF. Together with reference TRBV28 and TRBJ1-1, the CDR3 gives the full variable domain: DVKVTQSSRYLVKRTGEKVFLECVQDMDHENMFWYRQDPGLGLRLIYFSYDVKMKEKGDIPEGYSVSREKKERFSLILESASTNQTSMYLCASSPQDSLNTEAFFGQGTRLTVV.

The rearrangement links TRBV5-1 to TRBJ2-5; no definite D call. The CDR3 sequence is 16 residues long. Germline CDR1 is SGHRS and CDR2 is YFSETQ. Between the trimmed V and J ends, which lost 3 bases and 0 bases, there was a span of 15 bases. This chain's CDR3 is CASSYPVILYQETQYF. The CDR3 DNA is TGCGCCAGCAGCTACCCCGTAATTTTATACCAAGAGACCCAGTACTTC.

The V gene is TRBV14, the J gene TRBJ1-4, with D unclear. Germline assignment: CDR1 SGHDN and CDR2 FVKESK. The CDR3 is 12 residues long. Between the trimmed V and J ends, which lost 6 bases and 10 bases, there was a span of 12 bases. CDR3 residues: CASSPGRGKLFF. CDR3 nucleotide sequence: TGTGCCAGCAGTCCCGGTCGGGGAAAACTGTTTTTT. Using reference TRBV14 and TRBJ1-4 for the parts outside the CDR3, the full variable domain is EAGVTQFPSHSVIEKGQTVTLRCDPISGHDNLYWYRRVMGKEIKFLLHFVKESKQDESGMPNNRFLAERTGGTYSTLKVQPAELEDSGVYFCASSPGRGKLFFGSGTQLSVL.

To note about this clonotype: The junction does not match germline at one end; this may be a read error. This rearrangement joins TRBV7-3 to TRBJ1-1, with 8 bases lining up with TRBD1. The germline gives CDR1 SGHTA, CDR2 FQGTGA. The CDR3 loop spans 13 amino acids. CDR3 sequence reads: CVSSPGQGTEAFF. CDR3 DNA: TGTGTCAGCAGCCCAGGACAGGGAACTGAAGCTTTCTTT.

This clonotype has only a few counts. The V call is TRBV5-1, the J call TRBJ1-6; D is undetermined. Germline V gene sequence: CDR1 SGHRS, CDR2 YFSETQ. This CDR3 spans 15 amino acids. The V end was cut by 0 bases, the J end by 7 bases, with 11 bases between. The CDR3 DNA sequence: TGCGCCAGCAGCTTGGCCTCCTTAGCAAATTCACCCCTCCACTTT. Translated, it gives CASSLASLANSPLHF.

This clonotype was detected only a few times. The chain joins TRBV6-5 to TRBJ1-5, with 7 positions matching TRBD1. CDR1 MNHEY and CDR2 SVGAGI come from the germline V gene. This CDR3 has 16 residues. The V segment lost 6 bases and the J segment 3 bases; nucleotides outside the gene matches: 11. CDR3 coding DNA: TGTGCCAGCAGCGCTTCAGGGGGGGGCCTCAATCAGCCCCAGCATTTT. This gives the protein CASSASGGGLNQPQHF.

The CDR3 sequence: CASSSRGGVDYGYTF. The CDR3 nucleotides are TGTGCCAGCAGCTCTCGCGGGGGTGTTGACTATGGCTACACCTTC. The chain employs TRBV7-8 and TRBJ1-2, with a weak D call TRBD1 (5 bases). The CDR3 is 15 amino acids. Trimming took off 4 bases at V and 3 bases at J, with 15 bases between the two ends. Germline lookup yields CDR1 SGHVS and CDR2 FQNEAQ.

The rearrangement links TRBV12-5 to TRBJ2-7, with D unclear. Germline CDR1 and CDR2: LGHNT and FRNRAP. V was clipped by 2 bases and J by 0 bases, with 2 bases between them. This CDR3 has 12 residues. DNA for the CDR3: TGTGCTAGTGGTTTGATCTCCTACGAGCAGTACTTC. Translation: CASGLISYEQYF.

Regarding this clonotype: One end of the junction fails to match germline, which may point to a read error. V is TRBV29-1 and J is TRBJ2-1, with a weak D call TRBD1 (5 bases). The CDR3 spans 14 residues. Per the germline V gene, CDR1 is SQVTM and CDR2 is ANQGSEA. The CDR3 region is CSVHRHPSDNERFF. CDR3 bases: TGCAGCGTTCATCGACACCCATCGGACAATGAGCGGTTCTTC.

V usage is TRBV14 and J usage is TRBJ1-4; D is unclear. The CDR3 length is 16 residues. The V gene lost 0 bases and the J gene lost 8 bases, with 16 bases spanning the gap. Germline values: CDR1 SGHDN, CDR2 FVKESK. The CDR3 nucleotides read TGTGCCAGCAGCCAAGATACGATCGTGGGCGGGGAAAAACTGTTTTTT. It is translated as CASSQDTIVGGEKLFF.

A few counts support this clonotype. The V and J genes are TRBV7-9 and TRBJ1-1, with D perhaps matching TRBD1 (5 bases). Trimming cost V 0 bases and J 6 bases, with 14 bases left between them. The CDR3 consists of 15 residues. The germline V gene encodes CDR1 SEHNR and CDR2 FQNEAQ (reference sequence). The CDR3, as DNA: TGTGCCAGCAGCTTAGCCCAGGGCTCTTACGCTGAAGCTTTCTTT. This codes for CASSLAQGSYAEAFF. Together with reference TRBV7-9 and TRBJ1-1, the CDR3 gives the full variable domain: DTGVSQNPRHKITKRGQNVTFRCDPISEHNRLYWYRQTLGQGPEFLTYFQNEAQLEKSRLLSDRFSAERPKGSFSTLEIQRTEQGDSAMYLCASSLAQGSYAEAFFGQGTRLTVV.

This clonotype was found many times. The V call is TRBV7-8, the J call TRBJ1-1; no definite D call. Trimming took 0 bases from V and 1 from J, leaving 6 bases between them. Germline CDR1 and CDR2: SGHVS and FQNEAQ. The CDR3 spans 14 residues. CDR3 amino acids: CASSLARSNTEAFF. DNA of the CDR3: TGTGCCAGCAGCTTAGCGCGCTCGAACACTGAAGCTTTCTTT.

This clonotype was seen a handful of times. The chain links TRBV7-9 to TRBJ1-2; 9 bases line up with TRBD1. Germline lookup yields CDR1 SEHNR and CDR2 FQNEAQ (reference sequence). The CDR3 covers 14 residues. With V trimmed by 5 bases and J by 6 bases, 7 bases remained unmatched. CDR3 residues: CASSPSGTGNGYTF. In DNA, the CDR3 is TGTGCCAGCAGCCCTAGCGGGACAGGGAATGGCTACACCTTC.

This clonotype was observed once. CDR3 region: CASSTPGGARQPQHF. The CDR3, as DNA: TGTGCCAGCAGCACGCCCGGAGGGGCGCGGCAGCCCCAGCATTTT. The chain links TRBV21-1 to TRBJ1-5; the D call in the table, TRBD1, was not verified against the DNA. TRBV21-1 is marked as a pseudogene. This CDR3 comprises 15 residues.

Turning to this clonotype: An end of the junction does not agree with germline; a read error may underlie this. The chain joins TRBV27 to TRBJ1-2; the D gene is possibly TRBD1 (5 bases). The CDR3 loop spans 13 amino acids. Germline V gives CDR1 MNHEY, CDR2 SMNVEV (reference sequence). CDR3 DNA: TGTGCCGGCAGTCGCCAGGGAAACGATGGCTACACCTTC. Translating gives CAGSRQGNDGYTF.

This clonotype was seen a handful of times. The CDR3 loop is CSARGHGDGDQPQHF. CDR3 bases: TGCAGTGCTAGAGGCCATGGAGATGGGGATCAGCCCCAGCATTTT. The chain joins TRBV20-1 to TRBJ1-5; no clear D gene. The V and J ends lost 1 base and 5 bases respectively, with 15 bases between them. Germline CDR1 DFQATT, CDR2 SNEGSKA (reference sequence). The CDR3 length is 15 residues.